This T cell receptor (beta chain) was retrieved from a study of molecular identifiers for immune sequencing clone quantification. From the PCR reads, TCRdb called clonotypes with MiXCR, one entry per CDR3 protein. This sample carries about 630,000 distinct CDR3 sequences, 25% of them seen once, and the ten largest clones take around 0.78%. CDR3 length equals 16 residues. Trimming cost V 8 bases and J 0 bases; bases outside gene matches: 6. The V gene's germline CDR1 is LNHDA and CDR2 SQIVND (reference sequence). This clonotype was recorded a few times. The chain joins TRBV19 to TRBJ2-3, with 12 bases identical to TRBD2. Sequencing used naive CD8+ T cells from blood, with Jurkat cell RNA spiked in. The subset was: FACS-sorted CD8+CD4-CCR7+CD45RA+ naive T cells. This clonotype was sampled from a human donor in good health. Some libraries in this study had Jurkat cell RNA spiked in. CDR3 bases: TGTGCCAGTCAGACTAGCGGGGGAGCAAGCACAGATACGCAGTATTTT. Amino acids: CASQTSGGASTDTQYF.